This is a list of T cell receptor beta chains from one sample in a study of T-cell reconstitution after alpha-beta-depleted transplantation in children. TCRdb passed the PCR reads through MiXCR, listing each CDR3 protein once. The repertoire consists of about 610,000 distinct CDR3 sequences, with 8% to 11% occurring once and the leading ten covering 4%. The sample here was PBMCs from the stem cell graft donor, taken from the stem cell graft. These receptors were taken from a human donor who donated a stem cell graft to a child with acute myeloid leukemia. Both conserved end residues are part of each CDR3. A D gene is named only where the DNA matches it firmly. Size is omitted from some rows. Given values are once, few, many or a class for expanded clones.

NA	TRBJ2-5	few	TRBV20-1	TGCAGTGCTAGGAGGCTAGGGGCAAAAGAGACCCAGTACTTC	CSARRLGAKETQYF
TRBD2	TRBJ2-1	few	TRBV30	TGTGCCTGGAGCCGACTTAGCGGGAGGGCCGGAAATGAGCAGTTCTTC	CAWSRLSGRAGNEQFF
NA	TRBJ1-5	NA	TRBV12-3/TRBV12-4	TGTGCCAGCAGCCCCAGGGTCTCGGGCAATCAGCCCCAGCATTTT	CASSPRVSGNQPQHF
TRBD2	TRBJ2-4	NA	TRBV5-1	TGCGCCAGCAGCTTGGAAACTAGCGGGAGAACCAAAAACATTCAGTACTTC	CASSLETSGRTKNIQYF
TRBD2	TRBJ2-1	few	TRBV6-5	TGTGCCAGCAGTTACGAGCGAGGGGCTAGCGGGAACTACAATGAGCAGTTCTTC	CASSYERGASGNYNEQFF
NA	TRBJ2-5	many	TRBV12-3/TRBV12-4	TGTGCCAGCAGTTTAATGGAAGAGACCCAGTACTTC	CASSLMEETQYF
NA	TRBJ2-1	few	TRBV20-1	TGCAGTGCTCATAGGACGGATGAGCAGTTCTTC	CSAHRTDEQFF
TRBD2	TRBJ2-7	NA	TRBV15	TGTGCCACCAGCGAGTACCGGGAGGGGCAGTACTTC	CATSEYREGQYF
NA	TRBJ2-7	many	TRBV27	TGTGCCAGCAGTTTATTGGGGGGAGCCGGTTACGAGCAGTACTTC	CASSLLGGAGYEQYF
TRBD2	TRBJ2-5	NA	TRBV20-1	TGCAGTGCTAGAGACTCCTCTAGCGGGAGGGAGACCCAGTACTTC	CSARDSSSGRETQYF
TRBD2	TRBJ2-5	NA	TRBV20-1	TGCTGTGCTAGACCACTCCCCCCTAGCGGGAGACAAGAGACCCAGTACTTC	CCARPLPPSGRQETQYF
TRBD1	TRBJ1-6	NA	TRBV6-5	TGTGCCAGCAGTTACCTGGGACAGGGGAATTCACCCCTCCACTTT	CASSYLGQGNSPLHF
NA	TRBJ2-7	NA	TRBV20-1	TGCAGTGCTAGCCCGGTCGGGCTAGAGAACTACGAGCAGTACTTC	CSASPVGLENYEQYF
NA	TRBJ2-1	many	TRBV9	TGTGCCAGCAGCGTTGGTCCCTTCAGCGGGTTATCCTACAATGAGCAGTTCTTC	CASSVGPFSGLSYNEQFF
TRBD2	TRBJ2-2	NA	TRBV20-1	TGCAGTGCTATCGAGACTAGCGGGAGACGGGAGCTGTTTTTT	CSAIETSGRRELFF
NA	TRBJ2-3	NA	TRBV6-4	TGTGCCAGCGGGGGCTCCTCCGCTGATACGCAGTATTTT	CASGGSSADTQYF
NA	TRBJ2-1	few	TRBV12-3/TRBV12-4	TGTGCCAGCGGTACGGTTCGTGAGCAGTTCTTC	CASGTVREQFF
TRBD2	TRBJ2-7	NA	TRBV20-1	TGCAGTGCCGAACATGGACTAGCGGGGGACGAGCAGTACTTC	CSAEHGLAGDEQYF
NA	TRBJ2-7	many	TRBV29-1	TGCAGCGTTGATTCCGGGGGGCGCTCCTACGAGCAGTACTTC	CSVDSGGRSYEQYF
TRBD2	TRBJ2-1	few	TRBV20-1	TGCAGTGCTGCGGGACTAGCGGGAGGGGGCAGCTCCTACAATGAGCAGTTCTTC	CSAAGLAGGGSSYNEQFF
TRBD2	TRBJ2-5	many	TRBV12-3/TRBV12-4	TGTGCCAGCAGCACTGGACTAGCTTTTCCCGTTGAGACCCAGTACTTC	CASSTGLAFPVETQYF
NA	TRBJ1-4	few	TRBV20-1	TGCAGTGTGGAAGGCTTCGACGGTGAAAAACTGTTTTTT	CSVEGFDGEKLFF
TRBD2	TRBJ2-3	many	TRBV20-1	TGCAGTGCTACCTTAGCGGGAGTGGCAGATACGCAGTATTTT	CSATLAGVADTQYF
TRBD2	TRBJ2-5	few	TRBV4-2	TGTGCCAGCAGCCAAGATGCGGCTAGCGGGATTGAGACCCAGTACTTC	CASSQDAASGIETQYF
TRBD1	TRBJ2-5	many	TRBV20-1	TGCAGTCCAGCCCTCCGGACAGGGGGTCACCAAGAGACCCAGTACTTC	CSPALRTGGHQETQYF
TRBD2	TRBJ2-1	many	TRBV12-3/TRBV12-4	TGTGCCAGCAGTTTCACTAGCGGGAGGGCCGTTGAGCAGTTCTTC	CASSFTSGRAVEQFF
NA	TRBJ2-1	few	TRBV6-2/TRBV6-3	TGTGCCAGCAGTTACTTTTCACGGGGCCTCTACAATGAGCAGTTCTTC	CASSYFSRGLYNEQFF
NA	TRBJ2-1	NA	TRBV20-1	TGCAGTGCTAGAGGACGTAATCGCAATGAGCAGTTCTTC	CSARGRNRNEQFF
TRBD1	TRBJ1-6	few	TRBV12-3/TRBV12-4	TGTGCCAGCAGCCCAGGGGGCTATAATTCACCCCTCCACTTT	CASSPGGYNSPLHF
TRBD1	TRBJ2-4	NA	TRBV20-1	TGCAGTGCTCCGACGACAGGGGGGGACAAAAACATTCAGTACTTC	CSAPTTGGDKNIQYF
NA	TRBJ2-7	NA	TRBV28	TGTGCCAGCAGTGTCCCCAACAGGGTGTCCAACGAGCAGTACTTC	CASSVPNRVSNEQYF
NA	TRBJ2-7	few	TRBV6-2/TRBV6-3	TGTGCCAGCACTGCGGAAGGCTACGAGCAGTACTTC	CASTAEGYEQYF
NA	TRBJ2-5	NA	TRBV27	TGTGCCAGCAGTTCCCTGTTGAGGGGAGTGGAAGAGACCCAGTACTTC	CASSSLLRGVEETQYF
NA	TRBJ2-7	many	TRBV29-1	TGCAGCGCCCTCGTGGATAGCTACGAGCAGTACTTC	CSALVDSYEQYF
NA	TRBJ2-7	NA	TRBV7-2	TGTGCCAGCAGCCTCTACCTACTAGGATTTTACGAGCAGTACTTC	CASSLYLLGFYEQYF
NA	TRBJ2-7	few	TRBV18	TGTGCCAGCTCACCACGCGGGACAGCCGGAAATCCATACGAGCAGTACTTC	CASSPRGTAGNPYEQYF
NA	TRBJ1-1	few	TRBV29-1	TGCAGCGTTGGTAATCTCCGCGTAGGAACTGAAGCTTTCTTT	CSVGNLRVGTEAFF
NA	TRBJ2-1	NA	TRBV9	TGTGCCAGCAGCGCCCCGCCTCACGGGATGGACTACAATGAGCAGTTCTTC	CASSAPPHGMDYNEQFF
NA	TRBJ2-4	few	TRBV29-1	TGCAGCGTTATCAGTTTAGGGAAAAACATTCAGTACTTC	CSVISLGKNIQYF
NA	TRBJ1-1	NA	TRBV12-5	TGTGCTAGTGGTTTGCAGCGCCCGGGCCCCTCCGGGCACACTGAAGCTTTCTTT	CASGLQRPGPSGHTEAFF
TRBD1	TRBJ1-2	many	TRBV20-1	TGCAGTGCTAGGGGGGACAGGAACTATGGCTACACCTTC	CSARGDRNYGYTF
NA	TRBJ1-1	many	TRBV4-3	TGCGCCAGCAGCCAAAGCGTCGGCCAACAGGGCACTGAAGCTTTCTTT	CASSQSVGQQGTEAFF
NA	TRBJ2-1	NA	TRBV6-2/TRBV6-3	TGTGCCAGCAGGGCAGACTTATACAATGAGCAGTTCTTC	CASRADLYNEQFF
NA	TRBJ2-1	few	TRBV20-1	TGCAGTGCCTTAGGGTTAAGCTCCTACAATGAGCAGTTCTTC	CSALGLSSYNEQFF
TRBD2	TRBJ2-5	many	TRBV7-2	TGTGCCAGCAGCGTAAGGGACGGACTAGCGGGAGAGACCCAGTACTTC	CASSVRDGLAGETQYF
NA	TRBJ1-5	many	TRBV20-1	TGCAGTGCTAGAGTTTCGGGGAGACAGGTTCAGCCCCAGCATTTT	CSARVSGRQVQPQHF
TRBD2	TRBJ2-5	many	TRBV6-1	TGTGCCAGCAGCGCGGGGGAGGGCGATCAAGAGACCCAGTACTTC	CASSAGEGDQETQYF
NA	TRBJ2-2	NA	TRBV7-2	TGTGCCAGCAGATACTCCGGGAGGAACACCGGGGAGCTGTTTTTT	CASRYSGRNTGELFF
NA	TRBJ2-1	many	TRBV19	TGTGCCAGTAGTCCCGGGAGGACAGGGTTGAATGAGCAGTTCTTC	CASSPGRTGLNEQFF
TRBD2	TRBJ2-7	few	TRBV27	TGTGCCAGCAGTTGGTCGCGACTAGCGGGAGACTACGAGCAGTACTTC	CASSWSRLAGDYEQYF
NA	TRBJ2-1	NA	TRBV24-1	TGTGCCACCAGTGAAACCACCTACAATGAGCAGTTCTTC	CATSETTYNEQFF
NA	TRBJ2-7	few	TRBV10-3	TGTGCCATCAGTGGGATTCGAACCACAACCTCCTACGAGCAGTACTTC	CAISGIRTTTSYEQYF
TRBD2	TRBJ2-3	NA	TRBV20-1	TGCAGTGCTAGAGACAGCGGGAGGGCCCTAAGCACAGATACGCAGTATTTT	CSARDSGRALSTDTQYF
NA	TRBJ2-5	many	TRBV3-1	TGTGCCAGCAGCCAGCGGACAGTCCAAGAGACCCAGTACTTC	CASSQRTVQETQYF
NA	TRBJ1-5	few	TRBV3-1	TGTGCCAGCCGAGGGGACGGCAATCAGCCCCAGCATTTT	CASRGDGNQPQHF